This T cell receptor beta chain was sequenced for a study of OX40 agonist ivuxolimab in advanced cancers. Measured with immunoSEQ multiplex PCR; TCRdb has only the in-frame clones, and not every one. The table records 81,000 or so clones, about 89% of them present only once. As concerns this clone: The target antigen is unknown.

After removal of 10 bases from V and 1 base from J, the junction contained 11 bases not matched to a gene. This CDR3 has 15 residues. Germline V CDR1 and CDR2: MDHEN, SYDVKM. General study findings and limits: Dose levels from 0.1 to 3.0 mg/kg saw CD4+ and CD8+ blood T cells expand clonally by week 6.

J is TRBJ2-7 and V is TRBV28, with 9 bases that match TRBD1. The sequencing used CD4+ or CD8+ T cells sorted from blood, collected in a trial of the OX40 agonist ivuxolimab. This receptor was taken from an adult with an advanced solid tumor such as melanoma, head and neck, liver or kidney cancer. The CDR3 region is CATTFSGQGSYEQYF. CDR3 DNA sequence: TGTGCCACCACTTTCTCGGGACAGGGTTCCTACGAGCAGTACTTC.